The source of this T cell receptor (beta chain) is a study of immune evolution from preneoplasia to lung adenocarcinoma. Between the mid-2010s and the late 2010s, patients underwent resection in Japan or China. Two lung cancer pathologists independently confirmed each histologic diagnosis. A remark on this clone: Antigen specificity is unknown.

Points from the study as a whole: Top clone frequencies peaked in normal lung, apparently declining through invasive adenocarcinoma. Later-stage lesions seemingly showed higher T cell density and diversity than normal lung.

The CDR3 runs 16 residues. Germline V gives CDR1 MDHEN, CDR2 SYDVKM. The J segment lost 4 bases and the V segment lost 6 bases, leaving 13 bases of the junction unmatched. The table came from immunoSEQ multiplex PCR; TCRdb's copy has only in-frame clones and leaves some out. The table records some 4,500 clones, roughly 70% of them present only once. The rearrangement links TRBV28 to TRBJ1-1; 8 bases are a match to TRBD1. This TCR came from a person aged 55-80 years with lung adenocarcinoma. The sample consisted of FFPE adjacent normal lung tissue. The DNA for the CDR3 is TGTGCCAGCAGCAGACTCATTCCAGGGGGCACCACTGAAGCTTTCTTT. This sequence encodes CASSRLIPGGTTEAFF.